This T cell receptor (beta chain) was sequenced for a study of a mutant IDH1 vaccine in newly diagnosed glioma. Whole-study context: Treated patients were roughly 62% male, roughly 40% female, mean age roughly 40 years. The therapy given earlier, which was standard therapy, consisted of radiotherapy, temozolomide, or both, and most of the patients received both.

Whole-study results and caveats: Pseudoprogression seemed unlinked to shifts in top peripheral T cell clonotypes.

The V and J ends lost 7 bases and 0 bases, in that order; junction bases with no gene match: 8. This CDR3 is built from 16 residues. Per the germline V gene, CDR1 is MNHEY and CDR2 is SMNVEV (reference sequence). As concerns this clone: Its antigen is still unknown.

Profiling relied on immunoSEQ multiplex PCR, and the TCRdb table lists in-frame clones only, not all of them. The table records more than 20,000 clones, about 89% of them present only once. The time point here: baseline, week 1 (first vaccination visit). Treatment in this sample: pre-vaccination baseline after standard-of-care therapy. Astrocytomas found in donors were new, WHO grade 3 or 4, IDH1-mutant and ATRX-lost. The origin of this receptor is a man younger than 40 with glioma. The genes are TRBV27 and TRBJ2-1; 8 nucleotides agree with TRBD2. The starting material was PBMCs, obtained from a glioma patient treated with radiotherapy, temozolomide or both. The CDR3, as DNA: TGTGCCAGCATTCCAACCGGGACTAGCTCCTACAATGAGCAGTTCTTC. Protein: CASIPTGTSSYNEQFF.